This entry lists 11 T cell receptor beta chains sequenced from one sample in a study of blood T cells in healthy people across ages. A second PCR of roughly 7 to 11 cycles used a sample-barcoded 5' primer and a J-beta primer mix. TCRdb used MiXCR to reprocess the 5' RACE reads, holding one entry per CDR3 protein. The sample carries hundreds of thousands of distinct CDR3 sequences, about 37% recorded once. What was sequenced was blood. All receptors come from a man in his late teens or twenties in good health.

This clonotype was counted a few times. The J gene is TRBJ1-2, the V gene TRBV30; D is undetermined. Germline V lookup: CDR1 GTSNPN, CDR2 SVGIG (reference sequence). The CDR3 runs to 13 residues. V shed 4 bases and J shed 3 bases, with 12 bases lying between them. The CDR3 DNA reads as TGTGCCTGGAAGGGTCGGGCACACTATGGCTACACCTTC. It yields the protein CAWKGRAHYGYTF.

This clonotype was seen once. This rearrangement joins TRBV19 to TRBJ2-5, with 9 bases lining up with TRBD2. The CDR3 loop spans 14 amino acids. Germline values: CDR1 LNHDA, CDR2 SQIVND (reference sequence). V gave up 4 bases and J gave up 2 bases; unmatched junction bases: 2. The CDR3: CASSTLAGQETQYF. CDR3 nucleotides: TGTGCCAGTAGTACCCTAGCGGGGCAAGAGACCCAGTACTTC.

The V and J genes are TRBV29-1 and TRBJ1-2; possible D gene TRBD1, 5 bases. Germline-derived CDR1 and CDR2 are SQVTM and ANQGSEA. The CDR3 consists of 13 residues. V lost 5 bases, J lost 5 bases, and 15 bases lay in between. In DNA, the CDR3 is TGCAGCGTTTCGGGACGGACGTGGTATGGCTACACCTTC. Amino acids: CSVSGRTWYGYTF. The full variable domain, with the rest looked up from reference TRBV29-1 and TRBJ1-2, is SAVISQKPSRDICQRGTSLTIQCQVDSQVTMMFWYRQQPGQSLTLIATANQGSEATYESGFVIDKFPISRPNLTFSTLTVSNMSPEDSSIYLCSVSGRTWYGYTFGSGTRLTVV.

The rearrangement links TRBV6-5 to TRBJ2-5, with no clear D. Looked up from germline, CDR1 is MNHEY and CDR2 is SVGAGI. The CDR3 runs 15 residues. The V end lost 4 bases, the J end lost 2 bases, and 14 bases lay between the germline ends. Here the CDR3 DNA reads TGTGCCAGCAGTTGGTCCGCGTCTGGGCAAGAGACCCAGTACTTC. Protein sequence: CASSWSASGQETQYF.

This clonotype has just a few counts. This chain links TRBV12-3 or TRBV12-4 with TRBJ1-2; TRBD1 is a possible D gene (5 bases). This CDR3 is built from 17 residues. The V end was cut by 5 bases, the J end by 3 bases, with 22 bases between. In nucleotides, the CDR3 is TGTGCCAGCAGTGGAAGGGGTCCCCCGACGTGGGACTATGGCTACACCTTC. This translates into CASSGRGPPTWDYGYTF.

Details on this clonotype: One base away lies a much larger clone, so this may be a sequencing read error. V and J are TRBV7-2 and TRBJ2-3; D is unclear. This CDR3 has 14 residues. Germline V lookup: CDR1 SGHTA, CDR2 FQGNSA. Trimming pared 5 bases from V and 6 bases from J, leaving 15 bases between. CDR3 DNA: TGTGCCAGCAGCGTAGGAGTGGCTACCGATACGCAGTATTTT. This sequence encodes CASSVGVATDTQYF.

This clonotype has a count of ten or more. The chain combines TRBV15 with TRBJ1-2; maybe TRBD1 (5 bases). Germline V gene sequence: CDR1 LNHNV, CDR2 YYDKDF (reference sequence). This CDR3 spans 15 amino acids. V lost 1 base, J lost 4 bases, and 13 bases lay in between. CDR3 protein: CATSRATGTGYGYTF. The CDR3, as DNA: TGTGCCACCAGCAGAGCCACCGGGACCGGCTATGGCTACACCTTC. The full variable domain, its missing parts supplied by reference TRBV15 and TRBJ1-2, is DAMVIQNPRYQVTQFGKPVTLSCSQTLNHNVMYWYQQKSSQAPKLLFHYYDKDFNNEADTPDNFQSRRPNTSFCFLDIRSPGLGDTAMYLCATSRATGTGYGYTFGSGTRLTVV.

The chain is built from TRBV7-2 and TRBJ1-2; TRBD1 matches at 7 bases. Germline V gene sequence: CDR1 SGHTA, CDR2 FQGNSA. This CDR3 spans 17 amino acids. V lost 3 bases, J lost 4 bases, and 14 bases stayed unmatched. The CDR3 here is CASSFYLGGTGAYGYTF. DNA of the CDR3: TGTGCCAGCAGCTTTTACTTGGGGGGCACAGGGGCCTATGGCTACACCTTC.

This chain uses TRBV7-2 with TRBJ1-1, with 9 bases aligning to TRBD1. The CDR3 spans 13 residues. CDR1 is SGHTA, CDR2 FQGNSA, per germline. The ends lost 11 bases at V and 4 bases at J; junction bases unmatched: 8. The CDR3 nucleotides are TGTGCCCACAGGGGGCATCTGACCACTGAAGCTTTCTTT. Its translation: CAHRGHLTTEAFF.

This clonotype was counted many times. The chain links TRBV5-1 to TRBJ2-7; the match to TRBD1 covers 7 bases. The CDR3 length is 15 residues. V lost 3 bases, J lost 4 bases, and 10 bases stayed unmatched. From germline, CDR1 is SGHRS and CDR2 YFSETQ. The CDR3 DNA sequence: TGCGCCAGCAGCTCCCGGGACAGTGGGGTTTACGAGCAGTACTTC. Translated: CASSSRDSGVYEQYF.

This clonotype was picked up a small number of times. The rearrangement links TRBV4-3 to TRBJ2-1; no clear D gene. This CDR3 has 14 amino acids. V was cut by 0 bases and J by 13 bases, with 16 bases left in between. The germline V gene encodes CDR1 LGHNA and CDR2 YSLEER. CDR3 bases: TGCGCCAGCAGCCAAGATTGGATGCTGGAGACCCAGTTCTTC. Protein: CASSQDWMLETQFF.